This record looks at one T cell receptor (beta chain) sequence and its context. Its antigen remains unidentified. Per-base qualities were not stored, and no clone one base away is much larger. Ophthalmopathy patients had moderately to severely active disease, with a Clinical Activity Score of 3 or more, a NOSPECS grade of 4 or more, and a disease duration of less than 3 months. Patients with uncontrolled infections, other autoimmune diseases, pregnancy or lactation were excluded. Clinical symptoms, serum thyroxine and TRAb, thyroid ultrasound, and orbital computed tomography formed the basis for the diagnoses. Ficoll-Paque density gradient centrifugation was used to isolate PBMCs from 8 to 10 ml of fresh peripheral blood. Trizol reagent was used to extract total RNA, and RNA quality was then checked on an Agilent 2100 Bioanalyzer. This record belongs to a study of T cells in Graves' hyperthyroidism and ophthalmopathy (dated by TCRdb to about 2019). Regarding the study in general: Peripheral blood was sampled at the time of initial diagnosis, prior to any treatment. Prospective prediction of ophthalmopathy was tested in an independent validation cohort consisting of some 20 hyperthyroidism patients and more than 15 patients who later progressed to ophthalmopathy. The 95 to 100 discovery patients were randomly split 7:3 into training and test sets. In about six Graves' hyperthyroidism patients, the study also compared T-cell repertoires from thyroid tissue with T-cell repertoires from blood. The paper reports TCR Vbeta CDR3 sequencing of some 140 peripheral blood samples: around 41 ophthalmopathy, fewer than 80 hyperthyroidism and roughly 17 progressor patients. TCR V-J signatures able to tell the groups apart were searched for in a discovery cohort of about a hundred patients, of whom roughly 42 had Graves' ophthalmopathy and more than 55 had stable Graves' hyperthyroidism. Following sampling, methimazole starting at 30 mg daily was given to hyperthyroidism patients, and high-dose intravenous methylprednisolone was given to ophthalmopathy patients. The investigation overall reported the following: Sample size was not statistically predetermined, and blinding of investigators to group allocation was not performed. A model built on a 13 V-J signature distinguished ophthalmopathy from stable hyperthyroidism, reaching over 85% sensitivity and approximately 83% specificity in cross-validation and 80%/75% in testing. In validation, the model predicted progression to ophthalmopathy with roughly 66% sensitivity and about 72% specificity, a median of about 6.7 months before onset. Most expanded thyroid clonotypes (frequency above 0.001) were also found in blood, which suggests that blood repertoires may mirror thyroid immune responses.

The TCR beta CDR3 regions were amplified from RNA transcripts. The TCR CDR3 was subjected to a first round of RT-PCR using the HTBI primer set and the Qiagen OneStep RT-PCR kit. Libraries were constructed in a second round of multiplex PCR, after which size selection and purification were performed. The libraries were sequenced on an Illumina HiSeq2000 using paired-end 100 bp reads. Per the original workflow: SOAPnuke was used to process the raw data, with reads discarded if the reads contained adapters or uncalled bases, had a mean Phred below 15, or lacked an exact constant-primer or identifier match. High-quality paired reads were merged with COPE v1.2.5, and unique nucleotide sequences were defined as clonotypes. MiTCR v1.1 was used to align the clonotypes against IMGT TRBV, TRBD and TRBJ reference segments. Analysis was restricted to V-J combinations with a frequency above 0.0001, which covered about 99% of repertoires. The TCS score was defined as F50 (clonal expansion) divided by E x V (chaos), with BLOSUM62-based TCRdist calculated between CDR3 peptides within each V-J. Welch's t-statistics and random forest reduced some 510 V-J features to 10 to 15, which were used in a naive Bayes classifier (R e1071). Clones were called with MiXCR by TCRdb after fastp trimmed the public reads at Q25, and only in-frame beta chains were retained. All rows with the same CDR3 protein become a single entry with the most common DNA and genes. The authors' filters were not applied to this entry. The sample table holds approximately 250,000 distinct CDR3 sequences, of which over 20% were seen once. The ten largest clonotypes hold about a third of the sample.

The specimen was blood. The clonotype was recovered from a middle-aged woman with Graves' ophthalmopathy.

For the CDR3, the sequence is CASTRQGGSTEAFF. The DNA sequence is TGTGCCAGCACTCGACAGGGTGGAAGCACTGAAGCTTTCTTT. This chain joins TRBV6-1 to TRBJ1-1; 7 nucleotides in the junction match TRBD1. The CDR3 measures 14 amino acids from cysteine to phenylalanine. Of all the DNA, just the CDR3 is kept, 42 bases in frame from base 1. According to the germline V gene, CDR1 reads MNHNS and CDR2 reads SASEGT. Unmatched junction bases come to 9, with V trimmed by 7 bases and J by 4 bases.